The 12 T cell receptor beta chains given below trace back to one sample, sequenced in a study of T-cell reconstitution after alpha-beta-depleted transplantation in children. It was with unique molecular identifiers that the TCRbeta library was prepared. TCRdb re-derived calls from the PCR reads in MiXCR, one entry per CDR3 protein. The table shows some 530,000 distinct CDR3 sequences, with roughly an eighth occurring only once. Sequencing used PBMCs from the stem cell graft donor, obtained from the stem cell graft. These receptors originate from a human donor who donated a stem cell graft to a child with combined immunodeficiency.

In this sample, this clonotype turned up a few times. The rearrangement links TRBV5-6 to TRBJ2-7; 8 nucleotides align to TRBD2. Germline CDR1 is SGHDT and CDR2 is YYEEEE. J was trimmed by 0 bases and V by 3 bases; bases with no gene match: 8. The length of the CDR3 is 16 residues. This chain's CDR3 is CASSWGAGASSYEQYF. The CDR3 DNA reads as TGTGCCAGCAGCTGGGGAGCGGGAGCTAGCTCCTACGAGCAGTACTTC.

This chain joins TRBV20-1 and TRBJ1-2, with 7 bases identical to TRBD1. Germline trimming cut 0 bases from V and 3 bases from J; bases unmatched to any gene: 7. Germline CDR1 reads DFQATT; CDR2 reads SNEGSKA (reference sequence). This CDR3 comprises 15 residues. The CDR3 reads CSARDLRTGDYGYTF. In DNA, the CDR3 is TGCAGTGCTAGAGATCTCAGGACAGGCGACTATGGCTACACCTTC.

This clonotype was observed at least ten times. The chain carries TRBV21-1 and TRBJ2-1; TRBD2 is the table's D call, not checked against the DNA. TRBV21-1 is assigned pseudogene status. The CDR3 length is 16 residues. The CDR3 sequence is CASSLPLLAGVDEQFF. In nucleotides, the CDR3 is TGTGCCAGCAGCCTTCCGTTACTAGCGGGAGTGGATGAGCAGTTCTTC.

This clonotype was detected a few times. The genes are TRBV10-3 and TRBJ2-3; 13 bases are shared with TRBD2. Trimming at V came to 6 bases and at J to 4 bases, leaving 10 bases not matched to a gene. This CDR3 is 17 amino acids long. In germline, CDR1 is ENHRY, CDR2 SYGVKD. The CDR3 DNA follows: TGTGCCATCAGAATCCAAAAGGGACTAGCGGGACCAGATACGCAGTATTTT. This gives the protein CAIRIQKGLAGPDTQYF.

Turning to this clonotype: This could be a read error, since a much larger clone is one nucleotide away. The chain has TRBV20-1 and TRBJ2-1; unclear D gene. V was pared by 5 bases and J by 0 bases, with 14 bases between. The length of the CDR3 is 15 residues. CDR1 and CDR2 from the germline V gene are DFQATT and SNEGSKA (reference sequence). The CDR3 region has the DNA TGCAGTGCTGGCCACGCCATCAACTCCTACAATGAGCAGTTCTTC. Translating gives CSAGHAINSYNEQFF.

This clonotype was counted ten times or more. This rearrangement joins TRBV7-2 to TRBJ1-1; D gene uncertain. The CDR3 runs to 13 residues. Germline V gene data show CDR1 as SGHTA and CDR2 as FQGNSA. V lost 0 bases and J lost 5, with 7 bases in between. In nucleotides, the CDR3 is TGTGCCAGCAGCTTAGCGATAGGGACTGAAGCTTTCTTT. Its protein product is CASSLAIGTEAFF.

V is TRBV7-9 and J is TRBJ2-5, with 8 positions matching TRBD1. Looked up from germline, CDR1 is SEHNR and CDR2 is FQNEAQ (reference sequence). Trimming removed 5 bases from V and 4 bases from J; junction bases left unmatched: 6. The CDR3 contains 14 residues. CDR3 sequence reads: CASSARDRRETQYF. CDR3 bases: TGTGCCAGCAGCGCCAGGGACAGGAGAGAGACCCAGTACTTC.

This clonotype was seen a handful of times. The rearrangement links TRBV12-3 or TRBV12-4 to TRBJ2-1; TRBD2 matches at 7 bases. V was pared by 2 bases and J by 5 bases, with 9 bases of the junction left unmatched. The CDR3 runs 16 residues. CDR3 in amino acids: CASSLRAGVGHNEQFF. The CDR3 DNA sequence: TGTGCCAGCAGTTTACGGGCGGGAGTGGGTCACAATGAGCAGTTCTTC.

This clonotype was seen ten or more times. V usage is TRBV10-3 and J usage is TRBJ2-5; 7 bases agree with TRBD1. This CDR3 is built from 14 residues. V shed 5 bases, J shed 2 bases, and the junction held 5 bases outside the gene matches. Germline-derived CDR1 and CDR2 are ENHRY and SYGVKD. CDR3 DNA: TGTGCCATCAGTTGGGGGACAGAACAAGAGACCCAGTACTTC. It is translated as CAISWGTEQETQYF.

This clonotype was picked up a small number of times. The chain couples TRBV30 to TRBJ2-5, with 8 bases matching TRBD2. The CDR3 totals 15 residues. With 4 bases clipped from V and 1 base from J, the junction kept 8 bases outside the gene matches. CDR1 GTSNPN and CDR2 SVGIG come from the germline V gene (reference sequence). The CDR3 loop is CAWNPGTSSQETQYF. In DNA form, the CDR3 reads TGTGCCTGGAATCCCGGGACTAGTTCCCAAGAGACCCAGTACTTC. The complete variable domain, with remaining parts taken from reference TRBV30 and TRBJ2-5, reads SQTIHQWPATLVQPVGSPLSLECTVEGTSNPNLYWYRQAAGRGLQLLFYSVGIGQISSEVPQNLSASRPQDRQFILSSKKLLLSDSGFYLCAWNPGTSSQETQYFGPGTRLLVL.

CDR3 sequence (DNA): TGTGCCAGCAGTGATCATTTCGATGAAAAACTGTTTTTT. Amino acid sequence: CASSDHFDEKLFF. J is TRBJ1-4 and V is TRBV25-1; D is unresolved. CDR3 length: 13 residues. CDR1 is MGHDK, CDR2 SYGVNS, per germline. The ends were cut back, 3 bases at V and 6 bases at J, with 8 bases in the middle.

Here the CDR3 DNA reads TGTGCCAGCTGTTCCGACGAACCGACCGGGACAGGGGATTTGGATGAGCAGTTCTTC. Amino acid sequence: CASCSDEPTGTGDLDEQFF. The chain combines TRBV2 with TRBJ2-1; 10 bases agree with TRBD1. This CDR3 region has 19 residues. V was clipped by 8 bases and J by 8 bases; unmatched bases: 24. Germline V gene sequence: CDR1 SNHLY, CDR2 FYNNEI. The variable domain in full, completed from reference TRBV2 and TRBJ2-1, reads EPEVTQTPSHQVTQMGQEVILRCVPISNHLYFYWYRQILGQKVEFLVSFYNNEISEKSEIFDDQFSVERPDGSNFTLKIRSTKLEDSAMYFCASCSDEPTGTGDLDEQFFGPGTRLTVL.